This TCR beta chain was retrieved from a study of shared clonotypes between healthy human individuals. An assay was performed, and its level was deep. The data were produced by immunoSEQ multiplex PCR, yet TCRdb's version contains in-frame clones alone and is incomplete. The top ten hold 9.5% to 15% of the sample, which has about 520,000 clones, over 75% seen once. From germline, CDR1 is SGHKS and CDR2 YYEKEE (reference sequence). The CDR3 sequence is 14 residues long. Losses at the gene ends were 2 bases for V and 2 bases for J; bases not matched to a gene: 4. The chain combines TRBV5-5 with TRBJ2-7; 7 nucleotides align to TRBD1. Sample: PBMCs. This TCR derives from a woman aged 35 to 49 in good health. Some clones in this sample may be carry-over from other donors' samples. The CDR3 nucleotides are TGTGCCAGCAGCTTCCGGGACAGAACCTACGAGCAGTACTTC. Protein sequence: CASSFRDRTYEQYF.